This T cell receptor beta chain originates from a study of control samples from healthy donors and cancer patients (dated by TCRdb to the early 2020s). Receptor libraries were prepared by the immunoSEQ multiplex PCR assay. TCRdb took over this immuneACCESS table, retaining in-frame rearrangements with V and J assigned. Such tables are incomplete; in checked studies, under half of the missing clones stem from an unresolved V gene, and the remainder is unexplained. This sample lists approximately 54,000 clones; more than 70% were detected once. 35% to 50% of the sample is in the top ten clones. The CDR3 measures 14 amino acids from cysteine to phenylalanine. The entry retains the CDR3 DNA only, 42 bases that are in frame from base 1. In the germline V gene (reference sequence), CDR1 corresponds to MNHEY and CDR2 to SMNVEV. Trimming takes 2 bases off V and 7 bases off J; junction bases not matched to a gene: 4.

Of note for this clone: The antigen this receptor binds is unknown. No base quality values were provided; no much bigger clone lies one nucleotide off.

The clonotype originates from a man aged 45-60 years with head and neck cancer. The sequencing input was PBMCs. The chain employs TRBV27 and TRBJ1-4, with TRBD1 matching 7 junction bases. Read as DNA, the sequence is TGTGCCAGCAGTTTAAAGGGGGCGAGTGAAAAACTGTTTTTT. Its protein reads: CASSLKGASEKLFF. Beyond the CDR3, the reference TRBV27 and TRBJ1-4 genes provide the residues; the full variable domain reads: EAQVTQNPRYLITVTGKKLTVTCSQNMNHEYMSWYRQDPGLGLRQIYYSMNVEVTDKGDVPEGYKVSRKEKRNFPLILESPSPNQTSLYFCASSLKGASEKLFFGSGTQLSVL.